This T cell receptor (beta chain) was observed in a study of T cell repertoires in cytomegalovirus infection (dated by TCRdb to the late 2010s). At the level of the whole study: Alongside well-studied HLA-B-restricted epitopes, the peptide stimulations were aimed at recently identified HLA-C-restricted CMV epitopes, whose presentation resists viral immunomodulation. The HLA type of each donor mattered for the analysis, because public TCR beta signatures pointed to carriage of CMV infection along with the matching HLA type. General study outcomes and caveats: The ex vivo response was dominated by HLA-C-restricted CMV-specific TCR beta clonotypes, which also provided the single most frequent clonotype in two of eight donors. Cumulative frequency of public TCR beta family members discriminated carriers of CMV infection plus the relevant HLA type in this cohort and an independent roughly 350-donor cohort.

V and J are trimmed by 7 bases and 0 bases, and the gene matches miss 3 bases of the junction. Reading the germline V gene gives CDR1 SQVTM and CDR2 ANQGSEA. The CDR3 measures 12 amino acids from cysteine to phenylalanine. Only the CDR3 part of the read is kept: 36 bases, read in frame from the first base. Sequenced using an Illumina HiSeq 1500. TCRdb took the public reads, trimmed them with fastp at Q25, ran MiXCR for clone calling and kept in-frame beta chains. Every CDR3 protein is listed once, alongside the most common genes and DNA of its rows. The sample table shows 650,000 to 900,000 distinct CDR3 sequences, and approximately 32% are seen once. The biggest ten clones account for around 11% of the sample. As regards this clonotype: This clone's antigen is unknown. Base-call qualities are not available, and no considerably larger clone is one nucleotide away.

The sample's treatment or condition label is to be understood as: in vitro stimulation with specific CMV peptide epitopes to enrich CMV-specific T cells. The material was cultured CD8+ T cells from PBMCs, obtained from culture after CMV antigen stimulation. The rearranged segments are TRBV29-1 and TRBJ2-7, with 7 bases in between that match TRBD2. The source of this sequence is a human donor in good health (CMV status not recorded). Some clones in this sample may be carry-over from other donors' samples. The DNA reads as follows: TGCAGCGGCGGGGGTAGCTCCTACGAGCAGTACTTC. It specifies CSGGGSSYEQYF.